This is a list of T cell receptor beta chains from one sample in a study of T cell repertoires in cytomegalovirus infection. TCRdb reanalysed the reads using MiXCR and keeps one entry per CDR3 protein. The sample has fewer than 1,000,000 distinct CDR3 sequences, about a third seen once. Which antigens these TCRs recognize remains unknown. Sequencing was performed on cultured CD8+ T cells from PBMCs, taken from culture after CMV antigen stimulation. The receptors here all came from a human donor in good health (CMV status not recorded). Some clones in this sample may be carry-over from other donors' samples. The CDR3 runs from the conserved cysteine through the conserved F or W. The order of the fields is J gene, V gene, clone size, D gene, CDR3 protein, CDR3 DNA. A D gene is named only where the DNA matches it firmly. A row's size may be missing; if present it is once, few, many or a size class.

>TRBJ2-1|TRBV5-1|-|-
CASSPRDISYNEQFF
TGCGCCAGCAGCCCTCGGGACATTTCCTACAATGAGCAGTTCTTC
>TRBJ1-2|TRBV7-9|few|-
CASRQTGVNYGYTF
TGTGCCAGCAGACAGACAGGAGTTAACTATGGCTACACCTTC
>TRBJ2-1|TRBV12-3/TRBV12-4|-|-
CASGPFSSYNEQFF
TGTGCCAGCGGCCCTTTTAGCTCCTACAATGAGCAGTTCTTC
>TRBJ1-2|TRBV7-6|-|-
CASSPVVRGYGYTF
TGTGCCAGCAGCCCGGTCGTGCGTGGCTATGGCTACACCTTC
>TRBJ2-1|TRBV15|once|-
CATSSKGRIRGSYNEQFF
TGTGCCACCAGCAGCAAGGGGAGGATTAGGGGCTCCTACAATGAGCAGTTCTTC
>TRBJ2-3|TRBV7-9|-|TRBD2
CASSRGTNITDTQYF
TGTGCCAGCAGCCGGGGGACTAACATCACAGATACGCAGTATTTT
>TRBJ2-7|TRBV29-1|-|-
CSVPKDGYEQYF
TGCAGCGTCCCAAAGGACGGCTACGAGCAGTACTTC
>TRBJ2-3|TRBV4-1|few|-
CASSNGVSTDTQYF
TGCGCCAGCAGTAATGGAGTTTCGACAGATACGCAGTATTTT
>TRBJ2-3|TRBV9|few|-
CASSVEDGTDTQYF
TGTGCCAGCAGCGTAGAAGACGGTACAGATACGCAGTATTTT
>TRBJ2-7|TRBV7-2|many|TRBD2
CASSLSGGADEQYF
TGTGCCAGCAGCTTAAGCGGGGGGGCCGACGAGCAGTACTTC
>TRBJ2-6|TRBV18|-|-
CASSPPKTAGANVLTF
TGTGCCAGCTCACCACCAAAGACGGCGGGGGCCAACGTCCTGACTTTC
>TRBJ1-6|TRBV4-2|-|-
CASSQDAVQGRSPLHF
TGTGCCAGCAGCCAAGATGCGGTACAGGGACGATCACCCCTCCACTTT
>TRBJ1-5|TRBV7-2|many|-
CASSTSLGSNQPQHF
TGTGCCAGCAGCACTAGTCTGGGGAGCAATCAGCCCCAGCATTTT
>TRBJ2-1|TRBV6-2/TRBV6-3|few|TRBD2
CASSYSKFPLRLAESYNEQFF
TGTGCCAGCAGTTACTCGAAGTTCCCTCTGAGACTAGCGGAATCCTACAATGAGCAGTTCTTC
>TRBJ2-5|TRBV7-9|-|TRBD2
CASSAGGHQETQYF
TGTGCCAGCTCAGCGGGGGGGCACCAAGAGACCCAGTACTTC
>TRBJ1-1|TRBV27|few|-
CASSSSHRGTEAFF
TGTGCCAGCAGTTCCTCCCACCGGGGGACTGAAGCTTTCTTT
>TRBJ1-5|TRBV12-3/TRBV12-4|many|-
CASSPPGIGNQPQHF
TGTGCCAGCAGTCCCCCCGGTATCGGCAATCAGCCCCAGCATTTT
>TRBJ2-3|TRBV28|-|-
CASSSIYTQYF
TGTGCCAGCAGTTCCATATATACGCAGTATTTT
>TRBJ1-1|TRBV9|-|TRBD1
CASSVIGETGGRGEAFF
TGTGCCAGCAGCGTAATTGGGGAGACAGGGGGACGGGGTGAAGCTTTCTTT
>TRBJ1-6|TRBV7-8|-|-
CASSLFDLGDPLHF
TGTGCCAGCAGCTTATTTGATCTCGGTGATCCCCTCCACTTT
>TRBJ2-3|TRBV12-3/TRBV12-4|many|TRBD1
CASSPHLQGVSLDTQYF
TGTGCCAGCAGTCCACACCTTCAGGGGGTATCATTAGATACGCAGTATTTT
>TRBJ1-2|TRBV20-1|-|-
CSARVRSPFGYTF
TGCAGTGCTAGAGTACGATCCCCCTTTGGCTACACCTTC
>TRBJ2-7|TRBV20-1|few|TRBD2
CSARGILAGGNYEQYF
TGCAGTGCTAGAGGGATATTAGCGGGCGGAAACTACGAGCAGTACTTC
>TRBJ1-2|TRBV12-3/TRBV12-4|-|TRBD1
CASSTGTGALYGYTF
TGTGCCAGCAGCACCGGGACAGGGGCCCTCTATGGCTACACCTTC
>TRBJ1-5|TRBV19|few|-
CASTLEGPYSNQPQHF
TGTGCCAGTACCCTGGAGGGTCCCTATAGCAATCAGCCCCAGCATTTT
>TRBJ1-2|TRBV27|-|-
CASSAQGIDYGYTF
TGTGCCAGCAGTGCCCAAGGGATAGACTATGGCTACACCTTC
>TRBJ1-1|TRBV28|-|-
CASSNRQAYTEAFF
TGTGCCAGCAGTAATCGACAGGCCTACACTGAAGCTTTCTTT
>TRBJ1-5|TRBV6-1|-|-
CASRAGTDSNQPQHF
TGTGCCAGCAGGGCCGGGACGGATAGCAATCAGCCCCAGCATTTT
>TRBJ1-1|TRBV19|-|TRBD1
CASTISGTGGVGVNTEAFF
TGTGCCAGTACTATCTCCGGGACAGGGGGCGTGGGTGTGAACACTGAAGCTTTCTTT
>TRBJ1-1|TRBV7-6|many|-
CASSINRVPNTEAFF
TGTGCCAGCAGCATCAACAGGGTACCGAACACTGAAGCTTTCTTT
>TRBJ1-2|TRBV7-4|once|-
CASSPAPGGYTF
TGTGCCAGCAGCCCTGCCCCAGGGGGCTACACCTTC
>TRBJ2-3|TRBV9|-|-
CASSVGQGGDTQYF
TGTGCCAGCAGCGTAGGGCAGGGTGGAGATACGCAGTATTTT
>TRBJ1-2|TRBV6-5|few|-
CASSYSKGSDYGYTF
TGTGCCAGCAGTTACTCGAAGGGCAGCGACTATGGCTACACCTTC
>TRBJ2-5|TRBV5-6|-|TRBD2
CASSFLLAAQETQYF
TGTGCCAGCAGCTTCCTACTAGCGGCTCAAGAGACCCAGTACTTC
>TRBJ1-1|TRBV12-3/TRBV12-4|few|-
CASSFLGAEAFF
TGTGCCAGCAGTTTTCTGGGAGCTGAAGCTTTCTTT
>TRBJ2-2|TRBV27|-|-
CASSFGADTGELFF
TGTGCCAGCAGTTTCGGGGCCGACACCGGGGAGCTGTTTTTT
>TRBJ2-7|TRBV2|few|-
CATTRDEQYF
TGTGCCACCACCAGGGACGAGCAGTACTTC
>TRBJ2-1|TRBV24-1|few|-
CATSGSGGMNEQFF
TGTGCCACCAGTGGTTCAGGGGGGATGAATGAGCAGTTCTTC
>TRBJ2-3|TRBV4-3|few|-
CASSQVTTSTDTQYF
TGCGCCAGCAGCCAAGTTACGACTAGCACAGATACGCAGTATTTT
>TRBJ2-5|TRBV7-6|-|-
CASSLDQSQETQYF
TGTGCCAGCAGCTTAGACCAGTCCCAAGAGACCCAGTACTTC
>TRBJ1-6|TRBV7-6|-|-
CASSLDLSGSYNSPLHF
TGTGCCAGCAGCTTAGATCTCTCCGGTTCGTATAATTCACCCCTCCACTTT
>TRBJ1-1|TRBV12-3/TRBV12-4|few|-
CASSPRAPLSEAFF
TGTGCCAGCAGTCCCCGGGCCCCGCTGTCTGAAGCTTTCTTT
>TRBJ1-1|TRBV6-2/TRBV6-3|-|-
CASSYVAEPNTEAFF
TGTGCCAGCAGTTACGTAGCAGAGCCTAACACTGAAGCTTTCTTT
>TRBJ1-1|TRBV7-9|-|-
CASSWGGGSTEAFF
TGTGCCAGCAGCTGGGGGGGCGGCAGCACTGAAGCTTTCTTT